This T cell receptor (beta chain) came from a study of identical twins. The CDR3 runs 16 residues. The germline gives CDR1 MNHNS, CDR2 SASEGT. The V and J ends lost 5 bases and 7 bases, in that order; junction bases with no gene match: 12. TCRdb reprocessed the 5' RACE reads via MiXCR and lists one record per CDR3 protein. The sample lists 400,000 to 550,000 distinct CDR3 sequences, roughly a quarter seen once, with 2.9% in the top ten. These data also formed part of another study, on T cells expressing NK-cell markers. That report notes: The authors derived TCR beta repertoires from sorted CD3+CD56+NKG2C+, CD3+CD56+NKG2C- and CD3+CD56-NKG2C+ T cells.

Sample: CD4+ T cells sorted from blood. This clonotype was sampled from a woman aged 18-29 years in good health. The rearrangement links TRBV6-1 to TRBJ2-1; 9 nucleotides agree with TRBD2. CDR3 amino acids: CASSPRTSALGNEQFF. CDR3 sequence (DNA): TGTGCCAGCAGTCCCCGGACTAGCGCATTAGGGAATGAGCAGTTCTTC.